This T cell receptor beta chain was documented in a study of T cell responses to AZD1222 COVID-19 vaccine. Some clones are missing from TCRdb's copy, which holds only in-frame ones; the method was immunoSEQ multiplex PCR. The data contain around 94,000 clones, almost 85% of them singletons. This CDR3 is built from 14 residues. V was pared by 7 bases and J by 2 bases, with 11 bases between. Germline V lookup: CDR1 LNHDA, CDR2 SQIVND (reference sequence). V and J are TRBV19 and TRBJ1-4; unclear D gene. The material sequenced was peripheral blood, taken on day 0 of AZD1222 vaccination. The TCR originated in an adult in good health. In DNA, the CDR3 is TGTGCCAGTACCCCCGCAGGCACTAATGAAAAACTGTTTTTT. Translation: CASTPAGTNEKLFF.